This entry concerns a single T cell receptor (beta chain). Under the authors' procedure: Using reference gene primer amplification, nucleated cell counts were estimated. Clones were read by immunoSEQ multiplex PCR, and TCRdb kept only the in-frame ones, dropping some. The V and J calls and clone size are taken from that table; D and trimming were inferred from the DNA. The data hold about 360,000 clones, with 88% observed a single time. The data stem from a study of blood T cell repertoires in COVID-19. The wider study: Donors in the United States, Italy and Spain gave samples during acute or convalescent COVID-19.

The CDR3 is 17 residues long. Germline CDR1 LGHDT, CDR2 YNNKEL (reference sequence). Germline trimming cut 3 bases from V and 6 bases from J; bases unmatched to any gene: 9. Participants reported their clinical history, and cohort assignment relied on those reports. This TCR was sampled from a middle-aged woman with acute COVID-19. Sample: PBMCs or T cells enriched from blood (not recorded which). The chain is built from TRBV3-1 (or the pseudogene TRBV3-2) and TRBJ2-7; 15 bases are a match to TRBD2. The CDR3, as DNA: TGTGCCAGCAGCCACTCCCGGACTAGCGGGGGGGTTATCGAGCAGTACTTC. Protein product: CASSHSRTSGGVIEQYF.